The T cell receptor beta chain described here comes from a study of identical twins. Study-wide findings and caveats: In cord blood, abundant beta clonotypes had fewer insertions; memory showed no trend.

The donor group consisted entirely of healthy Caucasians. Trimming took off 5 bases at V and 2 bases at J, with 12 bases between the two ends. The CDR3 is 14 amino acids. This clonotype occurred a few times. The antigen is unknown. One entry per CDR3 protein results from TCRdb running MiXCR on the 5' RACE reads. The sample includes 600,000 to 700,000 distinct CDR3 sequences, 21% of them seen just once. This same sample was also taken into another study, of T cells expressing NK-cell markers. That report notes: CD8+ T cells in a handful of donors included dominant NKG2C+ clonotypes at roughly 1.0-7.0%.

This chain uses TRBV12-3 or TRBV12-4 with TRBJ1-1, with D hard to call. Sequencing was done on a sample of PBMCs. This clonotype originated in a woman aged 18-29 years in good health. In nucleotides, the CDR3 is TGTGCCAGCAGTGGGCGGGGAGAAAACACTGAAGCTTTCTTT. This translates into CASSGRGENTEAFF.